The 9 T cell receptor beta chains given below trace back to one sample, sequenced in a study of T-cell reconstitution after alpha-beta-depleted transplantation in children. Construction of the TCRbeta library involved unique molecular identifiers. TCRdb processed the PCR reads anew with MiXCR; each CDR3 protein has one entry. In the table there are 170,000 or so distinct CDR3 sequences, 6% to 7% of which are singletons. Sample: PBMCs from the stem cell graft donor, taken from the stem cell graft. The source of these receptors is a human donor who donated a stem cell graft to a child with Wiskott-Aldrich syndrome.

This clonotype has more than one count but fewer than ten. V gene TRBV4-1 combines with J gene TRBJ1-2, with D possibly TRBD1 on 6 matching bases. CDR3 length: 14 residues. With 3 bases removed from V and 4 bases from J, the gap between germline ends came to 12 bases. Germline V gives CDR1 MGHRA, CDR2 YSYEKL. CDR3 bases: TGCGCCAGCAGCCAGAACAGGGCTAGCTATGGCTACACCTTC. This encodes CASSQNRASYGYTF.

This clonotype has only a few counts. The chain employs TRBV7-2 and TRBJ1-5; 7 bases match TRBD1. J gave up 4 bases and V 2 bases, and 2 bases lay outside the gene matches. The CDR3 sequence is 14 residues long. Per germline, CDR1 SGHTA and CDR2 FQGNSA. CDR3 in amino acids: CASSLWDRNQPQHF. The CDR3 nucleotides read TGTGCCAGCAGCTTATGGGACAGAAATCAGCCCCAGCATTTT.

The table lists this clonotype with many counts. The V and J genes are TRBV29-1 and TRBJ1-1; 7 bases fit TRBD1. The CDR3 is 15 residues long. The germline CDR1 and CDR2 sequences are SQVTM and ANQGSEA. V was clipped by 4 bases and J by 2 bases; unmatched bases: 10. CDR3 DNA: TGCAGCGTTGTTGGGACAGAGTTTACAAACACTGAAGCTTTCTTT. This sequence encodes CSVVGTEFTNTEAFF.

There are a few counts of this clonotype. The genes are TRBV4-2 and TRBJ2-3; tentative D call: TRBD1 (6 bases). The length of the CDR3 is 18 residues. Germline loops: CDR1 LGHNA, CDR2 YNFKEQ. V lost 4 bases and J 1 base, leaving 21 bases between the germline ends. The CDR3 protein is CASSPLGAGVEGTDTQYF. For the CDR3, the DNA is TGTGCCAGCAGCCCCCTAGGCGCAGGGGTAGAGGGCACAGATACGCAGTATTTT.

This clonotype was picked up many times. The rearrangement uses TRBV4-3 and TRBJ2-7, with 8 bases fitting TRBD2. Germline V gene data show CDR1 as LGHNA and CDR2 as YSLEER. The J segment lost 5 bases and the V segment lost 0 bases, leaving 9 bases of the junction unmatched. The CDR3 is 16 residues long. In DNA form, the CDR3 reads TGCGCCAGCAGCCAAGAATGGGCGGGAGGTCCCAACGAGCAGTACTTC. The encoded protein is CASSQEWAGGPNEQYF.

This clonotype was seen more than once but under ten times. V and J are TRBV29-1 and TRBJ1-4; D ambiguous. Germline CDR1 and CDR2: SQVTM and ANQGSEA. V was clipped by 0 bases and J by 8 bases, with 7 bases between them. The CDR3 length is 12 residues. CDR3 residues: CSVEEGGEKLFF. The DNA of the CDR3 is TGCAGCGTTGAAGAGGGAGGGGAAAAACTGTTTTTT.

This clonotype has ten or more counts. The J gene is TRBJ2-1, the V gene TRBV15, with D possibly TRBD1 on 6 matching bases. The V end was cut by 0 bases, the J end by 9 bases, with 15 bases between. The CDR3 is 15 residues long. Germline CDR1 is LNHNV and CDR2 is YYDKDF (reference sequence). The CDR3: CATSRDIAGVAEQFF. The CDR3 region has the DNA TGTGCCACCAGCAGAGATATCGCAGGGGTCGCTGAGCAGTTCTTC.

This clonotype came up many times. The chain recombines TRBV3-1 with TRBJ2-5; D might be TRBD2 (5 bases). In germline, CDR1 is LGHDT, CDR2 YNNKEL (reference sequence). V dropped 7 bases and J dropped 1 base, with 16 bases sitting between them. The CDR3 contains 15 residues. The CDR3 is CASTSRPGSQETQYF. The CDR3 DNA reads as TGTGCCAGCACGTCCCGGCCGGGGAGCCAAGAGACCCAGTACTTC.

This clonotype was counted ten times or more. The V gene is TRBV10-3, the J gene TRBJ2-7, with 7 bases matching TRBD1. The germline V gene encodes CDR1 ENHRY and CDR2 SYGVKD. CDR3 length: 14 residues. Trimming at V came to 5 bases and at J to 2 bases, leaving 6 bases not matched to a gene. The CDR3 nucleotides read TGTGCCATCAGTATAGGGGGCCCGCCCTACGAGCAGTACTTC. Protein: CAISIGGPPYEQYF.